This record concerns one T cell receptor beta chain sequence. The data stem from a study of cytomegalovirus exposure and HLA in healthy donors. With 60 Vbeta and 13 Jbeta primers, the PCR was carried out. Sequencing was performed with immunoSEQ multiplex PCR; in TCRdb, only in-frame clones are kept and a portion is missing. The sample lists 150,000 or so clones, less than 85% seen once, with approximately 4% in the top ten. The sequence came from a man aged 18 to 30 in good health and CMV-seropositive. Sequenced input: PBMCs.

Written as DNA, the CDR3 is TGTGCCAGCAGCCTCGGGACTCTCACAGATACGCAGTATTTT. Translated, it gives CASSLGTLTDTQYF. J is TRBJ2-3 and V is TRBV14; D is perhaps TRBD2 (6 bases). The CDR3 has 14 amino acids. Trimming pared 4 bases from V and 2 bases from J, leaving 10 bases between. Looked up from germline, CDR1 is SGHDN and CDR2 is FVKESK.